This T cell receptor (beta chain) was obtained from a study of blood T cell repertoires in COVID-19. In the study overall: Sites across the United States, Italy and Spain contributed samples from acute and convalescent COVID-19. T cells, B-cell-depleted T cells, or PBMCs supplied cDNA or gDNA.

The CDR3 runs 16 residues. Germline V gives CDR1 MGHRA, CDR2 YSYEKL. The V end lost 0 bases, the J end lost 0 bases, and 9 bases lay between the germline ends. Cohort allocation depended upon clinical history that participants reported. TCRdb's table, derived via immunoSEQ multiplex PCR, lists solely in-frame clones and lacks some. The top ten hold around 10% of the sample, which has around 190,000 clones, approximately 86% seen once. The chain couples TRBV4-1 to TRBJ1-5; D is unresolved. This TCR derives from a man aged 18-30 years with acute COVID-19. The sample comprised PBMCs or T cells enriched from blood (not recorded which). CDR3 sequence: CASSQEMTFSNQPQHF. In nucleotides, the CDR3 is TGCGCCAGCAGCCAAGAGATGACATTTAGCAATCAGCCCCAGCATTTT.